These 23 T cell receptor beta chains originate from one sample sequenced in a study of vaccination and CD4 T cells after COVID-19. For these TCRs, the target antigens are not known. Treatment reported: approximately 10-day PBMC culture with coronavirus spike peptide pools or control peptides (ViraFEST assay). The Oncomine TCR Beta short-read assay was applied to DNA of cultured CD4+ T cells. One entry per CDR3 protein results from TCRdb running MiXCR on the PCR reads. The sample lists approximately 18,000 distinct CDR3 sequences; 55% to 60% were seen once. The sample taken for sequencing was CD4+ T cells from blood, cultured in vitro. The source of these receptors is a human donor who had recovered from COVID-19.

This sequence joins TRBV6-1 and TRBJ2-1, with 7 bases identical to TRBD2. CDR3 length: 16 amino acids. Trimming at V came to 8 bases and at J to 4 bases, leaving 14 bases not matched to a gene. Germline assignment: CDR1 MNHNS and CDR2 SASEGT. The DNA of the CDR3 is TGTGCCAGCGGAAGGGGTGGGGCTAGCGGTTACAATGAGCAGTTCTTC. It is translated as CASGRGGASGYNEQFF.

The chain has TRBV20-1 and TRBJ2-3, with 13 bases identical to TRBD2. The CDR3 consists of 15 residues. With 6 bases clipped from V and 4 bases from J, the junction kept 7 bases outside the gene matches. The germline gives CDR1 DFQATT, CDR2 SNEGSKA (reference sequence). CDR3 in amino acids: CSARTSGSGADTQYF. In DNA, the CDR3 is TGCAGTGCGCGGACTAGCGGGAGTGGGGCAGATACGCAGTATTTT.

This chain connects TRBV15 to TRBJ1-1, with D possibly being TRBD1 (5 bases). V shed 6 bases and J shed 7 bases, with 12 bases lying between them. The CDR3 is 12 residues long. CDR1 LNHNV and CDR2 YYDKDF come from the germline V gene (reference sequence). In nucleotides, the CDR3 is TGTGCCACCAGTTGGTGGGGGAATGAAGCTTTCTTT. It translates to CATSWWGNEAFF.

This chain connects TRBV7-2 to TRBJ1-2; D is ambiguous. Per the germline V gene, CDR1 is SGHTA and CDR2 is FQGNSA. CDR3 size: 14 residues. The V end lost 0 bases, the J end lost 8 bases, and 13 bases lay between the germline ends. The CDR3 nucleotides read TGTGCCAGCAGCTTAGCCTCAGCGGCGGGCGGCTACACCTTC. Its translation is CASSLASAAGGYTF.

The chain combines TRBV7-9 with TRBJ2-1, with unresolved D. The DNA end is a closer match to TRBJ2-7, so the J assignment may be wrong. Germline-derived CDR1 and CDR2 are SEHNR and FQNEAQ (reference sequence). This CDR3 has 12 amino acids. The CDR3 coding sequence is TGTGCCAGCAGCTTAGGTAGATCCGAGCAGTACTTC. As protein: CASSLGRSEQYF.

V is TRBV20-1 and J is TRBJ2-1, with 12 nucleotides matching TRBD2. Germline CDR1 reads DFQATT; CDR2 reads SNEGSKA (reference sequence). This CDR3 has 14 residues. After removal of 2 bases from V and 8 bases from J, the junction contained 4 bases not matched to a gene. The CDR3 DNA reads as TGCAGTGCTAGACGGACTAGCGGGATAGATGAGCAGTTCTTC. Residues: CSARRTSGIDEQFF.

This chain joins TRBV20-1 and TRBJ2-7; 7 positions agree with TRBD2. Germline V lookup: CDR1 DFQATT, CDR2 SNEGSKA (reference sequence). V was clipped by 0 bases and J by 7 bases; unmatched bases: 12. The CDR3 length is 15 residues. The CDR3 bases are TGCAGTGCTAGAGAAGGAAGGAGCGGGGAGGGTGAGCAGTACTTC. Translated, it gives CSAREGRSGEGEQYF.

This chain connects TRBV19 to TRBJ1-5; D is unclear. CDR1 is LNHDA and CDR2 is SQIVND in the germline V gene (reference sequence). This CDR3 spans 14 amino acids. V gave up 8 bases and J gave up 0 bases, with 11 bases separating them. CDR3 in amino acids: CASAVGYSNQPQHF. The DNA for the CDR3 is TGTGCCAGTGCCGTAGGTTATAGCAATCAGCCCCAGCATTTT.

This clonotype has more than one count but fewer than ten. J is TRBJ2-6 and V is TRBV7-3, with D perhaps TRBD1 (6 bases). Trimming took off 3 bases at V and 4 bases at J, with 13 bases between the two ends. The length of the CDR3 is 16 residues. Germline V gene lookup returns CDR1 SGHTA and CDR2 FQGTGA. The CDR3 nucleotides are TGTGCCAGCAGCTTCCTTGGGACACGCGGGGCCAACGTCCTGACTTTC. It translates to CASSFLGTRGANVLTF.

This chain links TRBV6-1 with TRBJ2-7; 10 bases fit TRBD1. The V segment lost 6 bases and the J segment 4 bases; nucleotides outside the gene matches: 6. The CDR3 loop spans 14 amino acids. Germline CDR1 reads MNHNS; CDR2 reads SASEGT. In nucleotides, the CDR3 is TGTGCCAGCAGGCCGACAGGGGGCGCGTACGAGCAGTACTTC. This translates into CASRPTGGAYEQYF.

The chain is built from TRBV20-1 and TRBJ1-3; D ambiguous. V was shortened by 0 bases and J by 7 bases, with 13 bases between the two germline ends. Germline values: CDR1 DFQATT, CDR2 SNEGSKA (reference sequence). The CDR3 contains 14 residues. CDR3 DNA sequence: TGCAGTGCTAGAGATGCCTCCGGGGTTAACACCATATATTTT. It is translated as CSARDASGVNTIYF.

The V gene is TRBV5-1, the J gene TRBJ2-2, with 7 bases that match TRBD1. This CDR3 comprises 13 residues. From germline, CDR1 is SGHRS and CDR2 YFSETQ. The junction had 0 bases not matched to a gene; V was cut back by 2 bases and J by 5 bases. The CDR3 loop reads CASSLQGTGELFF. The CDR3 DNA reads TGCGCCAGCAGCTTACAGGGGACCGGGGAGCTGTTTTTT. The variable domain in full, completed from reference TRBV5-1 and TRBJ2-2, reads KAGVTQTPRYLIKTRGQQVTLSCSPISGHRSVSWYQQTPGQGLQFLFEYFSETQRNKGNFPGRFSGRQFSNSRSEMNVSTLELGDSALYLCASSLQGTGELFFGEGSRLTVL.

The rearrangement uses TRBV27 and TRBJ2-1; D not resolved. Germline V lookup: CDR1 MNHEY, CDR2 SMNVEV (reference sequence). V lost 6 bases and J 3 bases, leaving 9 bases between the germline ends. The CDR3 has 13 amino acids. The CDR3 coding sequence is TGTGCCAGCAGCGGAAGGTTCTACAATGAGCAGTTCTTC. As protein: CASSGRFYNEQFF.

The J gene is TRBJ2-6, the V gene TRBV6-4; D unresolved. Germline V lookup: CDR1 MRHNA, CDR2 SNTAGT. V lost 4 bases and J 1 base, leaving 8 bases between the germline ends. This CDR3 spans 15 amino acids. This CDR3 reads CASSAHYSGANVLTF. The CDR3 nucleotides read TGTGCCAGCAGTGCTCACTATTCTGGGGCCAACGTCCTGACTTTC.

The V and J genes are TRBV20-1 and TRBJ1-1; 10 bases fit TRBD1. The CDR3 is 15 amino acids. J lost 10 bases, V lost 2 bases, and 13 bases had no gene match. Germline V gene sequence: CDR1 DFQATT, CDR2 SNEGSKA (reference sequence). CDR3 sequence reads: CSARWDRGLTAGAFF. Written as DNA, the CDR3 is TGCAGTGCTAGATGGGACAGGGGATTAACGGCTGGAGCTTTCTTT.

The chain uses TRBV25-1 and TRBJ1-5; tentatively, D is TRBD1 (5 bases). Between the trimmed V and J ends, which lost 5 bases and 4 bases, there was a span of 9 bases. The CDR3 contains 13 residues. CDR1 is MGHDK, CDR2 SYGVNS, per germline. The chain's CDR3 is CASSLAGNQPQHF. The CDR3, as DNA: TGTGCCAGCAGTTTGGCAGGGAATCAGCCCCAGCATTTT.

This chain connects TRBV7-2 to TRBJ1-1, with D unclear. The CDR3 contains 13 residues. The V end was cut by 1 base, the J end by 1 base, with 4 bases between. Germline values: CDR1 SGHTA, CDR2 FQGNSA. The CDR3 region has the DNA TGTGCCAGCAGCTTAGACAGGAACACTGAAGCTTTCTTT. It specifies CASSLDRNTEAFF.

This clonotype was counted only a few times. The chain recombines TRBV7-6 with TRBJ1-1, with a weak D call TRBD1 (6 bases). The ends were cut back, 6 bases at V and 1 base at J, with 9 bases in the middle. Germline V gene lookup returns CDR1 SGHVS and CDR2 FNYEAQ. This CDR3 has 13 residues. CDR3: CASSQGGNTEAFF. CDR3 nucleotide sequence: TGTGCCAGCAGTCAAGGGGGGAACACTGAAGCTTTCTTT. The entire variable domain, with the rest obtained from reference TRBV7-6 and TRBJ1-1, is as follows: GAGVSQSPRYKVTKRGQDVALRCDPISGHVSLYWYRQALGQGPEFLTYFNYEAQQDKSGLPNDRFSAERPEGSISTLTIQRTEQRDSAMYRCASSQGGNTEAFFGQGTRLTVV.

In nucleotides, the CDR3 is TGTGCCAGCAGCCACTCCGGGACTAGAGACAATGAGCAGTTCTTC. As protein: CASSHSGTRDNEQFF. The chain is built from TRBV7-9 and TRBJ2-1, with 8 positions matching TRBD2. With V trimmed by 5 bases and J by 5 bases, 8 bases remained unmatched. The CDR3 loop spans 15 amino acids. Germline V CDR1 and CDR2: SEHNR, FQNEAQ (reference sequence).

This chain links TRBV27 with TRBJ2-3; 14 bases align to TRBD2. Germline lookup yields CDR1 MNHEY and CDR2 SMNVEV (reference sequence). The V gene end was trimmed by 3 bases and the J gene end by 1 base; junction bases not matched to a gene: 6. There are 18 residues in the CDR3. CDR3 in amino acids: CASSFGTSGSWGTDTQYF. The CDR3 bases are TGTGCCAGCAGTTTTGGGACTAGCGGGAGCTGGGGCACAGATACGCAGTATTTT.

This clonotype came up a few times. The chain is built from TRBV27 and TRBJ1-1; no definite D call. The ends were cut back, 5 bases at V and 2 bases at J, with 6 bases in the middle. The germline V gene encodes CDR1 MNHEY and CDR2 SMNVEV (reference sequence). The CDR3 is made up of 12 amino acids. The CDR3 sequence is CASSDPNTEAFF. As DNA, the CDR3 is TGTGCCAGCAGTGACCCCAACACTGAAGCTTTCTTT.

The chain combines TRBV12-3 or TRBV12-4 with TRBJ2-3; TRBD2 agrees at 15 bases. V gave up 6 bases and J gave up 6 bases; unmatched junction bases: 10. The CDR3 is 17 amino acids. CDR3 sequence: CASSPGLAGGPGDTQYF. CDR3 coding DNA: TGTGCCAGCAGCCCAGGACTAGCGGGAGGGCCGGGGGATACGCAGTATTTT.

This chain uses TRBV2 with TRBJ1-2, with D perhaps TRBD1 (6 bases). Germline assignment: CDR1 SNHLY and CDR2 FYNNEI. The ends were cut back, 6 bases at V and 0 bases at J, with 17 bases in the middle. This CDR3 is 16 amino acids long. CDR3 amino acids: CASSGGTGSPNYGYTF. The CDR3 DNA reads as TGTGCCAGCAGCGGGGGAACAGGGAGCCCTAACTATGGCTACACCTTC.